This T cell receptor (beta chain) stems from a study of T-cell memory formation after mild COVID-19. Study at large: TCR clusters showed largely donor specificity. General study results and limits: Whether day 37 second-wave clones are SARS-CoV-2-specific was not confirmed. Later expanders leaned CD4+, whereas clones that contracted between day 15 and 85 were balanced CD4/CD8. Certain responding clones were present in pre-infection memory, suggesting participation of cross-reactive memory.

The germline V gene has CDR1 MGHRA and CDR2 YSYEKL. V was shortened by 4 bases and J by 5 bases, with 14 bases between the two germline ends. The CDR3 runs 15 residues. TCRdb itself ran the 5' RACE reads through MiXCR, one entry per CDR3 protein. The repertoire holds hundreds of thousands of distinct CDR3 sequences, approximately 13% seen once, with approximately 21% in the top ten. Regarding this clonotype: Its antigen remains unknown.

The chain links TRBV4-1 to TRBJ2-2; D might be TRBD2 (6 bases). Sequenced input: PBMCs or a T cell subset sorted from them (not recorded which). This clonotype was sampled from a man between 18 and 35 years old who had mild COVID-19 (a few samples of this study predate the infection). Cell type and time point are not known. The CDR3 DNA reads TGCGCCAGCAGCCCTTTCTGGGGGGAAACCGGGGAGCTGTTTTTT. Residues: CASSPFWGETGELFF.